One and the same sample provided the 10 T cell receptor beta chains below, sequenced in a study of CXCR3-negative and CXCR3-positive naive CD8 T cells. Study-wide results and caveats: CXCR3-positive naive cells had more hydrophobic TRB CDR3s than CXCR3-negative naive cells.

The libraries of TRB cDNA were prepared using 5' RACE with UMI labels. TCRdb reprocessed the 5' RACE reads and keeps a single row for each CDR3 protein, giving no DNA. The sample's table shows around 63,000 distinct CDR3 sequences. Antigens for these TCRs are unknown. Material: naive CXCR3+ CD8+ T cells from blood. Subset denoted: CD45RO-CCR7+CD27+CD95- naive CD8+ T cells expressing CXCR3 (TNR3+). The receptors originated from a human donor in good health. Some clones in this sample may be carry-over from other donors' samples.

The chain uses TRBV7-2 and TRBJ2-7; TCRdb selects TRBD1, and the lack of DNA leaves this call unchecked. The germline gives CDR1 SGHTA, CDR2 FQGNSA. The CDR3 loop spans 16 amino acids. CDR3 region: CASSFGSPRVGYQQYF.

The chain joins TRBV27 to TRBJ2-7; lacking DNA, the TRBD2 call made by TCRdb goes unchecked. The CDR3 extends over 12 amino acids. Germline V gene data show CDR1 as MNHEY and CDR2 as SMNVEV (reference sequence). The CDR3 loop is CASSGAPYEQYF.

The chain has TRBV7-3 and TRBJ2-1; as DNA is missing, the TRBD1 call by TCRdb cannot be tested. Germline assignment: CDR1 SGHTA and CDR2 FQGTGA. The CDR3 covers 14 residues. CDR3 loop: CASSSGNSYNEQFF.

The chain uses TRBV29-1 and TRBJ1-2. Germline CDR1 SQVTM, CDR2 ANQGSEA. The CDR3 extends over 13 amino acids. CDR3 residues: CSVGLGANYGYTF.

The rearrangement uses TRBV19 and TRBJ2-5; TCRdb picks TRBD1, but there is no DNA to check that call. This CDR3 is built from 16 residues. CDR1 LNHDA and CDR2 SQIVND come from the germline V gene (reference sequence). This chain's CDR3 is CASSEGQGSGAETQYF.

The CDR3 region is CSVEDLGGEQYF. This rearrangement joins TRBV29-1 to TRBJ2-7; no DNA is available, so the TRBD2 call from TCRdb remains unchecked. CDR1 is SQVTM, CDR2 ANQGSEA, per germline. The CDR3 has 12 amino acids.

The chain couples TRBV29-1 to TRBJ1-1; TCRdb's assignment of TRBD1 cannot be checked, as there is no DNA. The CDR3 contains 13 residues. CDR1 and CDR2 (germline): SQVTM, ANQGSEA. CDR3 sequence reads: CSAEDTLGTEAFF. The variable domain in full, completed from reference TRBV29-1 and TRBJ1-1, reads SAVISQKPSRDICQRGTSLTIQCQVDSQVTMMFWYRQQPGQSLTLIATANQGSEATYESGFVIDKFPISRPNLTFSTLTVSNMSPEDSSIYLCSAEDTLGTEAFFGQGTRLTVV.

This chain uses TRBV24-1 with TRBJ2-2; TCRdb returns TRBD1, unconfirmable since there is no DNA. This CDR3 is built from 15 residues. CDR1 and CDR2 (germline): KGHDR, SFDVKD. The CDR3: CATSDLGPPTGELFF.

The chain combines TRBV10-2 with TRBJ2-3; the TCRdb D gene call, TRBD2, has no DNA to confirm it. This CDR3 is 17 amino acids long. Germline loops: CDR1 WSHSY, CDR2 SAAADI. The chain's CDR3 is CASSESDSGRGADTQYF.

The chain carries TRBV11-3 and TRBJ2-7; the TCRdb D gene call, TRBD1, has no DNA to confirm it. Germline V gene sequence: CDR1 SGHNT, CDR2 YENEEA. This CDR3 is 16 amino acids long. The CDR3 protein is CARRSTGDDLPYEQYF. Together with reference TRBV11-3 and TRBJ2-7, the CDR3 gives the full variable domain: EAGVVQSPRYKIIEKKQPVAFWCNPISGHNTLYWYLQNLGQGPELLIRYENEEAVDDSQLPKDRFSAERLKGVDSTLKIQPAELGDSAVYLCARRSTGDDLPYEQYFGPGTRLTVT.